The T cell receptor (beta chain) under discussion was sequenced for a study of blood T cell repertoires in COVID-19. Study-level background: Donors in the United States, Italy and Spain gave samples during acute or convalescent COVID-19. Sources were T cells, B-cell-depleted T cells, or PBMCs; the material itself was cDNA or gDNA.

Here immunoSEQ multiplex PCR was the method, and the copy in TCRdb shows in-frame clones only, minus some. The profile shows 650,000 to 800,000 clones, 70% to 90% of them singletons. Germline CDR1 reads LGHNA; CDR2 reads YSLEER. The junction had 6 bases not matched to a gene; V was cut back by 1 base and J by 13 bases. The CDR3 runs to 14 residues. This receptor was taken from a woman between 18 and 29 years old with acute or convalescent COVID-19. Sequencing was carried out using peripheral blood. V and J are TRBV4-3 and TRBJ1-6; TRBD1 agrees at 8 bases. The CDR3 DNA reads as TGCGCCAGCAGCCAAGGTGGGACAGGTTTCCCCCTCCACTTT. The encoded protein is CASSQGGTGFPLHF.